The 21 T cell receptor beta chains below all came from one sample that was sequenced in a study of blood T cell repertoires in COVID-19. This table comes from immunoSEQ multiplex PCR, and its TCRdb copy is limited to in-frame clones, with some not included. The repertoire holds more than 85,000 clones, with approximately 85% as singletons. The source material was peripheral blood. The receptors come from a human donor in a cohort sampled during active COVID-19.

This sequence joins TRBV5-5 and TRBJ1-4, with 7 bases aligning to TRBD1. This CDR3 spans 16 amino acids. From germline, CDR1 is SGHKS and CDR2 YYEKEE (reference sequence). Germline trimming cut 4 bases from V and 7 bases from J; bases unmatched to any gene: 13. The CDR3 loop is CASSPLPTGRGEKLFF. CDR3 nucleotides: TGTGCCAGCAGCCCCCTACCGACAGGGCGAGGTGAAAAACTGTTTTTT. The full variable domain, in which reference TRBV5-5 and TRBJ1-4 provide the parts outside the CDR3, is DAGVTQSPTHLIKTRGQQVTLRCSPISGHKSVSWYQQVLGQGPQFIFQYYEKEERGRGNFPDRFSARQFPNYSSELNVNALLLGDSALYLCASSPLPTGRGEKLFFGSGTQLSVL.

This clone was counted a single time. The chain combines TRBV29-1 with TRBJ2-1; tentatively, D is TRBD1 (7 bases). Deletions cut 7 bases from V and 10 bases from J, with 20 bases between. This CDR3 is built from 13 residues. The germline gives CDR1 SQVTM, CDR2 ANQGSEA. The CDR3 nucleotides read TGCAGCGCAACGGGACTGCAACAGGGGGAGCAGTTCTTC. Translation: CSATGLQQGEQFF.

The rearrangement uses TRBV10-3 and TRBJ2-1; D gene uncertain. Germline V gives CDR1 ENHRY, CDR2 SYGVKD. V lost 1 base to trimming and J lost 9 bases, with 7 bases between them. The CDR3 covers 12 residues. This chain's CDR3 is CAISEYSGEQFF. Written as DNA, the CDR3 is TGTGCCATCAGTGAGTATAGTGGTGAGCAGTTCTTC.

V gene TRBV5-1 combines with J gene TRBJ2-3; 7 bases map to TRBD1. Unmatched junction bases numbered 4, after V lost 0 bases and J lost 0 bases. The CDR3 totals 16 residues. The germline V gene has CDR1 SGHRS and CDR2 YFSETQ. Written as DNA, the CDR3 is TGCGCCAGCAGCTTGGCGGGACAGACTAGCACAGATACGCAGTATTTT. This encodes CASSLAGQTSTDTQYF.

The chain uses TRBV5-1 and TRBJ1-1; tentative D call: TRBD1 (6 bases). Trimming pared 0 bases from V and 8 bases from J, leaving 11 bases between. Per germline, CDR1 SGHRS and CDR2 YFSETQ. The CDR3 runs 13 residues. The CDR3 loop is CASSLGGPGEAFF. The CDR3 DNA sequence: TGCGCCAGCAGCTTGGGGGGGCCGGGGGAAGCTTTCTTT.

V usage is TRBV7-2 and J usage is TRBJ2-5; perhaps TRBD2 as D (5 bases). The CDR3 has 14 residues. V was pared by 5 bases and J by 2 bases, with 12 bases between. Per germline, CDR1 SGHTA and CDR2 FQGNSA. The CDR3 loop reads CASSQRRLQETQYF. Here the CDR3 DNA reads TGTGCCAGCAGCCAAAGGAGACTACAAGAGACCCAGTACTTC.

The genes are TRBV28 and TRBJ2-3; no reliable D call. V was shortened by 8 bases and J by 6 bases, with 6 bases between the two germline ends. The CDR3 consists of 10 residues. Germline lookup yields CDR1 MDHEN and CDR2 SYDVKM. CDR3: CASYLDTQYF. The CDR3 nucleotides are TGTGCCAGCTATCTCGATACGCAGTATTTT.

The chain couples TRBV11-2 to TRBJ2-5; possible D gene TRBD2, 6 bases. The CDR3 has 15 residues. Germline V CDR1 and CDR2: SGHAT, FQNNGV. The germline V and J ends were trimmed by 5 bases and 7 bases, with 20 bases remaining between them. The CDR3: CASSPELGGARTQYF. The CDR3 nucleotides read TGTGCCAGCAGCCCAGAATTAGGCGGGGCTAGGACCCAGTACTTC.

This chain links TRBV27 with TRBJ2-7; perhaps TRBD1 as D (6 bases). Germline V gene sequence: CDR1 MNHEY, CDR2 SMNVEV (reference sequence). There are 12 residues in the CDR3. This CDR3 reads CASSPLRPGEAV. The DNA of the CDR3 is TGTGCCAGCAGTCCCCTTCGACCAGGGGAAGCAGTC.

The chain links TRBV3-1 (or the pseudogene TRBV3-2) to TRBJ2-1, with a possible D match to TRBD2 (5 bases). V lost 4 bases and J lost 7, with 11 bases in between. The germline V gene has CDR1 LGHDT and CDR2 YNNKEL (reference sequence). This CDR3 region has 13 residues. The CDR3 DNA is TGTGCCAGCAGCCTAGGGCGAGGGAATGAGCAGTTCTTC. This codes for CASSLGRGNEQFF.

In DNA form, the CDR3 reads TGTGCCAGCAGCGTGACAGGGCGGGACATTCAGTACTTC. The encoded protein is CASSVTGRDIQYF. The chain links TRBV5-4 to TRBJ2-4, with 7 positions matching TRBD1. After removal of 4 bases from V and 8 bases from J, the junction contained 6 bases not matched to a gene. Looked up from germline, CDR1 is SGHNT and CDR2 is YYREEE (reference sequence). CDR3 length equals 13 residues.

The chain uses TRBV5-1 and TRBJ2-1, with TRBD1 matching 9 bases. The J segment lost 8 bases and the V segment lost 3 bases, leaving 12 bases of the junction unmatched. From germline, CDR1 is SGHRS and CDR2 YFSETQ. The CDR3 loop spans 16 amino acids. The DNA of the CDR3 is TGCGCCAGCAGCTCAGGCCTGGGACAGGGCGGGGATGAGCAGTTCTTC. This encodes CASSSGLGQGGDEQFF.

The V gene is TRBV4-3, the J gene TRBJ1-3; 7 bases fit TRBD1. The CDR3 loop spans 15 amino acids. Germline CDR1 reads LGHNA; CDR2 reads YSLEER. The V segment lost 3 bases and the J segment 6 bases; nucleotides outside the gene matches: 8. This chain's CDR3 is CASSHGTALENTIYF. The CDR3 DNA reads TGCGCCAGCAGCCACGGGACAGCCCTGGAAAACACCATATATTTT.

This clone is judged medium-sized. The CDR3 loop is CASSLDLGGSGTDTQYF. The CDR3 DNA reads as TGTGCCAGCAGCTTAGATCTGGGCGGGAGTGGCACAGATACGCAGTATTTT. The gene calls are TRBV11-2 and TRBJ2-3, with 7 bases that match TRBD2. CDR1 SGHAT and CDR2 FQNNGV come from the germline V gene. J gave up 1 base and V 0 bases, and 7 bases lay outside the gene matches. The CDR3 is 17 residues long.

This clone was detected ten times or more. The rearrangement uses TRBV14 and TRBJ2-7; unclear D gene. The V and J ends lost 0 bases and 0 bases respectively, with 15 bases between them. CDR3 length: 17 residues. Germline V gives CDR1 SGHDN, CDR2 FVKESK. The CDR3: CASSQERSFGYSYEQYF. The CDR3 coding sequence is TGTGCCAGCAGCCAAGAACGCAGTTTTGGTTACTCCTACGAGCAGTACTTC.

The J gene is TRBJ1-2, the V gene TRBV30, with 9 nucleotides matching TRBD1. Germline-derived CDR1 and CDR2 are GTSNPN and SVGIG (reference sequence). Trimming removed 2 bases from V and 4 bases from J; junction bases left unmatched: 8. The CDR3 covers 15 residues. CDR3 sequence: CAWSLGDRDFYGYTF. CDR3 bases: TGTGCCTGGAGTCTCGGGGACAGGGACTTCTATGGCTACACCTTC.

V usage is TRBV18 and J usage is TRBJ2-6, with 7 bases lining up with TRBD2. Germline V gene lookup returns CDR1 KGHSH and CDR2 LQKENI. CDR3 length: 15 amino acids. The V gene end was trimmed by 6 bases and the J gene end by 1 base; junction bases not matched to a gene: 3. CDR3 amino acids: CASSAGVSGANVLTF. Here the CDR3 DNA reads TGTGCCAGCTCCGCGGGGGTTTCTGGGGCCAACGTCCTGACTTTC.

The chain uses TRBV7-8 and TRBJ1-6, with 7 bases aligning to TRBD1. Per the germline V gene, CDR1 is SGHVS and CDR2 is FQNEAQ. V dropped 4 bases and J dropped 7; count of bases not matched to a gene: 4. The CDR3 contains 14 residues. This CDR3 reads CASSWTGYNSPLHF. In DNA form, the CDR3 reads TGTGCCAGCAGCTGGACAGGCTACAATTCACCCCTCCACTTT.

The CDR3 DNA reads as TGTGCCAGCAGCTTAGTGGCACGACTAGCGGGAGCAACAGATACGCAGTATTTT. This encodes CASSLVARLAGATDTQYF. The chain links TRBV7-9 to TRBJ2-3; 12 nucleotides line up with TRBD2. The V gene's germline CDR1 is SEHNR and CDR2 FQNEAQ (reference sequence). The junction had 8 bases not matched to a gene; V was cut back by 1 base and J by 3 bases. The CDR3 totals 18 residues.

The chain has TRBV7-2 and TRBJ2-5; possibly TRBD1 for D (6 bases). V was clipped by 5 bases and J by 3 bases, with 10 bases between them. The CDR3 length is 13 residues. The V gene's germline CDR1 is SGHTA and CDR2 FQGNSA. The CDR3 region has the DNA TGTGCCAGCAGCATATACAGGGAAGAGACCCAGTACTTC. Translating gives CASSIYREETQYF.

The chain joins TRBV15 to TRBJ2-3, with D maybe TRBD1 (5 bases). The V end was cut by 5 bases, the J end by 1 base, with 13 bases between. Germline CDR1 reads LNHNV; CDR2 reads YYDKDF (reference sequence). The CDR3 runs to 15 residues. CDR3 sequence: CATSPFLGRTDTQYF. The CDR3 DNA reads TGTGCCACCAGCCCCTTCTTGGGGCGCACAGATACGCAGTATTTT.